Presented here are 4 T cell receptor beta chains from one specimen sequenced in a study of liver allograft versus peripheral blood T cells. Across the study: What was compared were the T cell receptor repertoires in transplanted livers and those in the peripheral blood of recipients.

Using its own MiXCR run on the reads, TCRdb lists one record per CDR3 protein. The table lists 10,000 to 15,000 distinct CDR3 sequences, 25% to 35% of them singletons. These receptors came from a human patient who had a liver transplant. Among the T cells, some may be from the graft donor.

This clonotype is medium-sized. The V and J genes are TRBV28 and TRBJ2-3, with D possibly TRBD1 on 6 matching bases. The CDR3 is 15 amino acids. Germline V gene sequence: CDR1 MDHEN, CDR2 SYDVKM. V was clipped by 9 bases and J by 0 bases, with 16 bases between them. The CDR3 region is CASRVQGVSTDTQYF. In DNA, the CDR3 is TGTGCCAGTCGGGTACAGGGAGTTAGCACAGATACGCAGTATTTT.

Regarding this clonotype: This clone may be a read error of a much larger clone one base away. The chain carries TRBV6-5 and TRBJ2-3; D gene ambiguous. Germline CDR1 and CDR2: MNHEY and SVGAGI. The CDR3 is 15 amino acids. V was shortened by 6 bases and J by 4 bases, with 17 bases between the two germline ends. The CDR3 DNA sequence: TGTGCCAGCAGACCCGACGGTTGGATCGCAGATACGCAGTATTTT. It encodes CASRPDGWIADTQYF.

The V gene is TRBV7-9, the J gene TRBJ1-2; no clear D. Trimming left V 0 bases short and J 5 bases short, with 7 bases between. The CDR3 is made up of 13 amino acids. CDR1 is SEHNR and CDR2 is FQNEAQ in the germline V gene (reference sequence). The DNA of the CDR3 is TGTGCCAGCAGCTTAGCACAACGGTATGGCTACACCTTC. Amino acid sequence: CASSLAQRYGYTF.

By proportion, this clonotype is medium-sized. The genes are TRBV6-6 and TRBJ2-3; 7 bases line up with TRBD1. Germline lookup yields CDR1 MNHNY and CDR2 SVGAGI (reference sequence). This CDR3 comprises 14 residues. Trimming at V came to 5 bases and at J to 6 bases, leaving 8 bases not matched to a gene. The CDR3 bases are TGTGCCAGCAGTCGGACAGGCCCGGGGGATACGCAGTATTTT. Encoded protein: CASSRTGPGDTQYF.